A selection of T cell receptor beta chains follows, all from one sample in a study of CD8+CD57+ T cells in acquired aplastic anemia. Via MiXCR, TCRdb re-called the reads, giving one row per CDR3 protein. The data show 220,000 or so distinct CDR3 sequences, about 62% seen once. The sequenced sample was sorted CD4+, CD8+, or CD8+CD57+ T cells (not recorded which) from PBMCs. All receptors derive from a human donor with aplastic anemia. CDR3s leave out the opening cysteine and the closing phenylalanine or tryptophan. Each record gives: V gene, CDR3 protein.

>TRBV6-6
ASSFPQDTQY
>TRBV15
ATSRDHGGTNYGYT
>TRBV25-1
ASRARDQGSPLH
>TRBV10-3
AITSEPEATEAF
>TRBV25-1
ASSDNRGMNTGELF
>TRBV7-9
ASTLRVSGGGDTQY
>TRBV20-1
SASPGHSYEQY
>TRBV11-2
ASSLFPVQGAQAEAF
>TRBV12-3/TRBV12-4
ASNPSGEGYEQD
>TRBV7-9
ASSPGTSGPYEQY
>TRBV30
AWSVGVNQPQH
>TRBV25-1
ASSETQGLHNSPLH
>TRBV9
ASSVGGGDNEKLF
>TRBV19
ASSRTQGVDYEQY
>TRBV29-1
SVADRFDQPQH
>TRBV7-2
ASGTGVYEQY
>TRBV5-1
ASSLGGTESSYEQY
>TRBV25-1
ASSPPPGDTEAF
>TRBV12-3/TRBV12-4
ASTQTGITF
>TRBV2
ASSAEELSEQY
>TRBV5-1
ASREERHYGYT
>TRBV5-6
ASSLRGNGGYT
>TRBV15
ATSSSRSGQGNSPLH
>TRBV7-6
ASSLGLYTEAF
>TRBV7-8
ASSLSGRPETQY
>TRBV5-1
AIATNEQF
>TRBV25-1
ASSEYGLGTDTQY
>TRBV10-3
AIHSGSTDTQY
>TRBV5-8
ASSWTAYNEQF